The clone carrying this TCR beta chain was observed once. Authors' methods: Filtering differed since immunoSEQ provided only junctions, with no quality scores. The method was immunoSEQ multiplex PCR; TCRdb's version includes in-frame clones alone and lacks a portion of them. The V and J calls and the clone size are those of that table, but D and trimming were determined from the DNA. The sample yields around 1.5 million clones, 95% to 99% seen once. The sample belongs to a study of shared clonotypes between healthy human individuals. Trimming stripped 2 bases from V and 5 bases from J, with 15 bases between. The germline V gene encodes CDR1 MNHEY and CDR2 SVGAGI. This CDR3 is 15 amino acids long.

The sequencing sample was made of naive CD4+ T cells sorted from blood. Subset meaning: CD45RA+ positively selected. The chain links TRBV6-5 to TRBJ1-1; maybe TRBD1 (6 bases). The clonotype was recovered from a man younger than 40 in good health. The CDR3 spells CASSYSGGQGTEAFF. The CDR3 bases are TGTGCCAGCAGTTACAGCGGGGGGCAGGGGACTGAAGCTTTCTTT.